The rows below give T cell receptor beta chains drawn from one sample of a study of post-analysis software for immune sequencing data. TCRdb fed the PCR reads into MiXCR, producing one record per CDR3 protein. The sample includes roughly 620,000 distinct CDR3 sequences, 44% of them seen just once. Sequencing used blood. Source of these receptors: a girl aged 10-17 years with multiple sclerosis. CDR3s include the opening cysteine and the closing phenylalanine or tryptophan. Fields, in order: CDR3 protein, CDR3 DNA, J gene, clone size, D gene, V gene. The D gene is left open where the match is weak. The size entry is marked missing in some rows and otherwise reads once, few, many or a size class.

cdr3_aa: CASSGTVEQYF
cdr3_nt: TGTGCCAGCAGTGGAACAGTTGAGCAGTACTTC
j_call: TRBJ2-7
clone_size: NA
d_call: NA
v_call: TRBV25-1

cdr3_aa: CASSPRRERNIQYF
cdr3_nt: TGTGCCAGCAGCCCCAGGCGGGAGAGGAACATTCAGTACTTC
j_call: TRBJ2-4
clone_size: NA
d_call: TRBD2
v_call: TRBV12-3/TRBV12-4

cdr3_aa: CASSSLDRGGNEQFF
cdr3_nt: TGCGCCAGCAGCTCCCTAGATAGGGGCGGCAATGAGCAGTTCTTC
j_call: TRBJ2-1
clone_size: NA
d_call: NA
v_call: TRBV5-1

cdr3_aa: CSARAGGGNEQFF
cdr3_nt: TGCAGTGCTAGAGCGGGTGGGGGCAATGAGCAGTTCTTC
j_call: TRBJ2-1
clone_size: NA
d_call: NA
v_call: TRBV20-1

cdr3_aa: CASSLTSSGSTDTQYF
cdr3_nt: TGTGCCAGCAGCTTAACTTCTAGCGGGAGCACAGATACGCAGTATTTT
j_call: TRBJ2-3
clone_size: few
d_call: TRBD2
v_call: TRBV7-9

cdr3_aa: CASSQGASGGIDEQFF
cdr3_nt: TGTGCCAGCAGCCAAGGGGCTAGCGGGGGGATAGATGAGCAGTTCTTC
j_call: TRBJ2-1
clone_size: NA
d_call: TRBD2
v_call: TRBV14

cdr3_aa: CASSLPDHYEQYF
cdr3_nt: TGCGCCAGCAGCTTGCCTGACCACTACGAGCAGTACTTC
j_call: TRBJ2-7
clone_size: few
d_call: NA
v_call: TRBV5-1

cdr3_aa: CASSEEVRFSYNSPLHF
cdr3_nt: TGTGCCAGCAGTGAAGAAGTCAGGTTTTCCTATAATTCACCCCTCCACTTT
j_call: TRBJ1-6
clone_size: NA
d_call: NA
v_call: TRBV2

cdr3_aa: CASSLLRLGTEAFF
cdr3_nt: TGCGCCAGCAGCTTGCTCAGATTGGGCACTGAAGCTTTCTTT
j_call: TRBJ1-1
clone_size: NA
d_call: NA
v_call: TRBV5-1

cdr3_aa: CASNRGAWNEQFF
cdr3_nt: TGTGCCAGCAATCGGGGGGCCTGGAATGAGCAGTTCTTC
j_call: TRBJ2-1
clone_size: NA
d_call: NA
v_call: TRBV6-6

cdr3_aa: CASTGGPKNYNEQFF
cdr3_nt: TGTGCCAGCACCGGGGGCCCAAAAAATTACAATGAGCAGTTCTTC
j_call: TRBJ2-1
clone_size: few
d_call: NA
v_call: TRBV2

cdr3_aa: CASSQGAELSYEQYF
cdr3_nt: TGTGCCAGCAGCCAAGGGGCAGAACTCTCCTACGAGCAGTACTTC
j_call: TRBJ2-7
clone_size: NA
d_call: NA
v_call: TRBV4-2

cdr3_aa: CSVESGPDYEQYF
cdr3_nt: TGCAGCGTTGAGTCCGGGCCCGATTACGAGCAGTACTTC
j_call: TRBJ2-7
clone_size: NA
d_call: NA
v_call: TRBV29-1

cdr3_aa: CSADKYNEQFF
cdr3_nt: TGCAGCGCCGACAAGTACAATGAGCAGTTCTTC
j_call: TRBJ2-1
clone_size: few
d_call: NA
v_call: TRBV29-1

cdr3_aa: CAIRDTGGQYF
cdr3_nt: TGTGCCATCAGGGACACAGGGGGGCAGTACTTC
j_call: TRBJ2-5
clone_size: NA
d_call: TRBD1
v_call: TRBV10-3

cdr3_aa: CASSLREGGIQYF
cdr3_nt: TGCGCCAGCAGCTTGAGGGAGGGAGGCATTCAGTACTTC
j_call: TRBJ2-4
clone_size: few
d_call: TRBD2
v_call: TRBV5-1

cdr3_aa: CASSFTGAPNTEAFF
cdr3_nt: TGTGCCAGCAGTTTTACGGGGGCCCCGAACACTGAAGCTTTCTTT
j_call: TRBJ1-1
clone_size: NA
d_call: NA
v_call: TRBV12-3/TRBV12-4

cdr3_aa: CASSQTERNYGYTF
cdr3_nt: TGTGCCAGCAGCCAAACAGAACGCAACTATGGCTACACCTTC
j_call: TRBJ1-2
clone_size: NA
d_call: NA
v_call: TRBV14

cdr3_aa: CASSLMAGGRADTQYF
cdr3_nt: TGTGCCAGCAGTTTGATGGCGGGAGGAAGGGCAGATACGCAGTATTTT
j_call: TRBJ2-3
clone_size: once
d_call: TRBD2
v_call: TRBV28

cdr3_aa: CATSRDFGEQYF
cdr3_nt: TGTGCCACCAGCAGAGATTTCGGTGAGCAGTACTTC
j_call: TRBJ2-5
clone_size: NA
d_call: NA
v_call: TRBV15

cdr3_aa: CASSLAVAGYNEQFF
cdr3_nt: TGCGCCAGCAGCTTGGCAGTAGCGGGGTACAATGAGCAGTTCTTC
j_call: TRBJ2-1
clone_size: NA
d_call: TRBD2
v_call: TRBV5-1

cdr3_aa: CASSLSLGDGYTF
cdr3_nt: TGTGCCAGCAGCTTAAGTCTCGGGGATGGCTACACCTTC
j_call: TRBJ1-2
clone_size: NA
d_call: NA
v_call: TRBV5-1

cdr3_aa: CASSLGTGLINHEQYF
cdr3_nt: TGTGCCAGCAGCTTAGGTACGGGACTAATTAACCACGAGCAGTACTTC
j_call: TRBJ2-7
clone_size: NA
d_call: TRBD2
v_call: TRBV7-9

cdr3_aa: CSASGRGEGETQYF
cdr3_nt: TGCAGTGCTAGTGGCAGGGGGGAGGGAGAGACCCAGTACTTC
j_call: TRBJ2-5
clone_size: NA
d_call: NA
v_call: TRBV20-1

cdr3_aa: CASSFGTFNEKLFF
cdr3_nt: TGTGCCAGCAGCTTCGGGACGTTTAATGAAAAACTGTTTTTT
j_call: TRBJ1-4
clone_size: NA
d_call: NA
v_call: TRBV7-2

cdr3_aa: CASRSGLAGSYNEQFF
cdr3_nt: TGTGCCAGCAGATCCGGACTAGCGGGAAGCTACAATGAGCAGTTCTTC
j_call: TRBJ2-1
clone_size: few
d_call: TRBD2
v_call: TRBV28

cdr3_aa: CASKQGFFTGELFF
cdr3_nt: TGTGCCAGCAAACAGGGGTTCTTCACCGGGGAGCTGTTTTTT
j_call: TRBJ2-2
clone_size: NA
d_call: TRBD1
v_call: TRBV12-3/TRBV12-4

cdr3_aa: CASRQSDRGQGDEQYF
cdr3_nt: TGTGCCAGCAGACAATCGGACAGGGGCCAGGGGGATGAGCAGTACTTC
j_call: TRBJ2-5
clone_size: NA
d_call: TRBD1
v_call: TRBV6-5

cdr3_aa: CSASPGQVFNYGYTF
cdr3_nt: TGCAGTGCTAGCCCGGGACAGGTTTTTAACTATGGCTACACCTTC
j_call: TRBJ1-2
clone_size: few
d_call: TRBD1
v_call: TRBV20-1

cdr3_aa: CASTPSRRGRATSTDTQYF
cdr3_nt: TGTGCCAGCACTCCCTCGAGGCGGGGCCGTGCTACTAGCACAGATACGCAGTATTTT
j_call: TRBJ2-3
clone_size: few
d_call: NA
v_call: TRBV7-2

cdr3_aa: CASSTGPTQQYF
cdr3_nt: TGCGCCAGCAGCACGGGGCCCACCCAGCAGTACTTC
j_call: TRBJ2-5
clone_size: few
d_call: NA
v_call: TRBV5-1

cdr3_aa: CSAERAGTYEQYF
cdr3_nt: TGCAGTGCCGAGAGGGCAGGAACCTACGAGCAGTACTTC
j_call: TRBJ2-7
clone_size: NA
d_call: NA
v_call: TRBV20-1

cdr3_aa: CASNSAAWDPGETQYF
cdr3_nt: TGTGCCAGCAACTCTGCCGCTTGGGATCCCGGAGAGACCCAGTACTTC
j_call: TRBJ2-5
clone_size: few
d_call: NA
v_call: TRBV7-2

cdr3_aa: CAISGVAQQDPAYEQYF
cdr3_nt: TGTGCCATCAGTGGAGTAGCCCAACAGGATCCGGCCTACGAGCAGTACTTC
j_call: TRBJ2-7
clone_size: NA
d_call: NA
v_call: TRBV10-3

cdr3_aa: CASLNTGGAAGANVLTF
cdr3_nt: TGTGCCAGCCTCAATACAGGGGGCGCAGCTGGGGCCAACGTCCTGACTTTC
j_call: TRBJ2-6
clone_size: NA
d_call: TRBD1
v_call: TRBV12-3/TRBV12-4